This T cell receptor (beta chain) was sequenced during a study of T cells in Graves' hyperthyroidism and ophthalmopathy. This clonotype was recorded at least ten times. RNA transcripts provided the source from which TCR beta CDR3 regions were amplified. First-round RT-PCR of the TCR CDR3 relied on the HTBI primer set. TCRdb re-analysed the multiplex PCR reads in MiXCR, keeping a single row per CDR3 protein. The sample comprises some 350,000 distinct CDR3 sequences, around 15% of which are singletons, and approximately 19% rests with the top ten. The origin of this receptor is a woman between 55 and 75 years old with Graves' ophthalmopathy. The sequenced material came from blood.

The CDR3 DNA follows: TGTGCCAGCAGCTGGATACTAGCGGGAGACTACAATGAGCAGTTCTTC. It yields the protein CASSWILAGDYNEQFF. The chain links TRBV7-2 to TRBJ2-1, with 11 bases fitting TRBD2. The CDR3 loop spans 16 amino acids. Germline CDR1 reads SGHTA; CDR2 reads FQGNSA. V was clipped by 4 bases and J by 3 bases; unmatched bases: 5.